A single TCR beta chain is shown here with its context. Its antigen is not yet known. No base quality values were provided; no much bigger clone lies one nucleotide off. In the prospective study, participants were about 18 to 100 years old, resided in about two dozen geographic areas of the United States, and were enrolled through a virtual design. In the prospective study, participants were assigned to cohorts based on the clinical history participants reported in a screening survey and a study questionnaire. For ImmuneRACE Cohort 3, a participant was defined as recovered based on two consecutive negative NP/OP PCR tests, clearance by a healthcare professional, or resolution of symptoms. Each participant in the prospective study had whole blood, serum and a nasopharyngeal or oropharyngeal swab collected by mobile phlebotomists. Additional blood draws and questionnaires over an approximately two-month period could optionally be provided by prospective study participants. Before DNA extraction, blood samples from the prospective study were shipped at room temperature or frozen.

These data come from a study of blood T cell repertoires in COVID-19 (dated by TCRdb to between 2020 and 2021). A note on the overall study: Samples from collaborators originated in the United States, Italy and Spain and spanned both the acute and convalescent phases of COVID-19. The material from the prospective study consisted of cDNA or gDNA derived from T cells, B-cell-depleted T cells, or PBMCs. Subjects who had been exposed to COVID-19, were actively infected with it, or had recovered from it provided the deeply sampled blood TCRbeta repertoires that made up the dataset. The repertoires were made available in a free public database intended to serve as a resource for research on the immune response to SARS-CoV-2. Samples were obtained from the ongoing ImmuneRACE study (first 160 participants) and from about 1,300 subjects provided by 6 global collaborators. Nearly every sample came with metadata listing a de-identified subject ID, COVID-19 status, age in years and sex. Where available, HLA class I and class II types were taken from metadata supplied by the sample provider and were not determined by assay-based typing.

Study-level results and caveats: How much clinical and demographic metadata was included differed by source and by participant, and the metadata was provided uncurated.

TCRbeta CDR3 regions were amplified from genomic DNA by means of the immunoSEQ Assay, a bias-controlled multiplex PCR. As for the authors' bioinformatics: The number of nucleated cells in each sample was estimated by amplification of reference gene primers within the assay. Sequence reads were collapsed and filtered to measure the absolute abundance of every unique TCRbeta CDR3 rearrangement. For each sample, productive Simpson clonality was calculated by taking the square root of Simpson's diversity index across productive rearrangements. Held by TCRdb, this immuneACCESS table contains in-frame sequences only and omits some clones. Under half of the omission traces to an unresolved V gene where checked; the cause of the rest is unknown. V, J and clone size reflect that table, while D and trimming were determined from the DNA. This sample holds about 360,000 clones; about 89% were observed only once. The top ten hold around 1.3% of the sample.

The CDR3, from cysteine to phenylalanine, totals 15 residues. Kept here is only the CDR3 DNA, which spans 45 bases and is read in frame from base 1. The germline V gene specifies MDHEN as CDR1 and SYDVKM as CDR2. Relative to germline, V is 3 bases shorter and J is 2 bases shorter, with 10 bases between their ends. The receptor was derived from a man aged 30-40 years who had recovered from COVID-19. The material sequenced was PBMCs or T cells enriched from blood (not recorded which). The rearranged chain carries TRBV28 and TRBJ1-4, with TRBD1 tentatively as D gene (6 bases match). Here is the DNA: TGTGCCAGCAGTTTCTTTCAGGGGACTAATGAAAAACTGTTTTTT. It encodes CASSFFQGTNEKLFF.